These 10 T cell receptor beta chains were sequenced from one sample in a study of CD8 T cells in Susac syndrome. Random hexamers were used to reverse transcribe an amount of roughly 0.45 to 1 ug RNA. MiXCR, run by TCRdb on the immunoSEQ multiplex PCR reads, gives a single entry per CDR3 protein. The repertoire holds approximately 170,000 distinct CDR3 sequences, with roughly nine tenths as singletons. The specimen was CD4+ T cells from PBMCs. The receptors were sampled from a human donor in good health.

The chain is built from TRBV21-1 and TRBJ2-7; the table calls TRBD2, which could not be checked here. TRBV21-1 constitutes a pseudogene. This CDR3 is 11 amino acids long. Here the CDR3 reads CASNYEGEQYF. The CDR3 region has the DNA TGTGCCAGCAACTACGAGGGCGAGCAGTACTTC.

The chain couples TRBV28 to TRBJ1-4; D gene unclear. The CDR3 spans 14 residues. V was shortened by 5 bases and J by 8 bases, with 15 bases between the two germline ends. CDR1 is MDHEN and CDR2 is SYDVKM in the germline V gene. CDR3 sequence: CASSPGEEGEKLFF. The CDR3, as DNA: TGTGCCAGCAGTCCCGGGGAAGAAGGGGAAAAACTGTTTTTT.

This rearrangement joins TRBV12-3 or TRBV12-4 to TRBJ2-7; TRBD1 agrees at 9 bases. This CDR3 is built from 12 residues. Germline trimming cut 7 bases from V and 3 bases from J; bases unmatched to any gene: 1. The CDR3 region has the DNA TGTGCCAGCAAGACAGGGGGCTACGAGCAGTACTTC. As protein: CASKTGGYEQYF.

The V gene is TRBV3-1, the J gene TRBJ2-2; D call uncertain. Trimming removed 4 bases from V and 7 bases from J, with 7 bases in between. Germline CDR1 reads LGHDT; CDR2 reads YNNKEL (reference sequence). The length of the CDR3 is 12 residues. CDR3 loop: CASSPLGGELFF. In DNA form, the CDR3 reads TGTGCCAGCAGCCCCCTCGGCGGGGAGCTGTTTTTT. The complete variable domain, with remaining parts taken from reference TRBV3-1 and TRBJ2-2, reads DTAVSQTPKYLVTQMGNDKSIKCEQNLGHDTMYWYKQDSKKFLKIMFSYNNKELIINETVPNRFSPKSPDKAHLNLHINSLELGDSAVYFCASSPLGGELFFGEGSRLTVL.

The genes are TRBV18 and TRBJ1-1; a weak D match, TRBD1 (5 bases). The CDR3 runs 16 residues. Germline lookup yields CDR1 KGHSH and CDR2 LQKENI. The V end was cut by 6 bases, the J end by 3 bases, with 20 bases between. The CDR3 DNA follows: TGTGCCAGCTCCCCTCAGGAGGGGCAGAGGGACACTGAAGCTTTCTTT. This codes for CASSPQEGQRDTEAFF.

The genes are TRBV11-2 and TRBJ1-5; 8 bases line up with TRBD1. This CDR3 is built from 19 residues. Trimming at V came to 5 bases and at J to 0 bases, leaving 15 bases not matched to a gene. CDR1 and CDR2 from the germline V gene are SGHAT and FQNNGV. CDR3: CASSLKRTGPFYSNQPQHF. CDR3 sequence (DNA): TGTGCCAGCAGCCTCAAAAGGACAGGGCCCTTCTATAGCAATCAGCCCCAGCATTTT.

The chain links TRBV9 to TRBJ1-1; maybe TRBD1 (5 bases). Germline V gene sequence: CDR1 SGDLS, CDR2 YYNGEE. Between the trimmed V and J ends, which lost 4 bases and 5 bases, there was a span of 18 bases. The CDR3 spans 15 residues. The CDR3 loop is CASSPNSRGETEAFF. CDR3 bases: TGTGCCAGCAGCCCCAACAGTCGGGGGGAAACTGAAGCTTTCTTT.

This chain links TRBV3-1 with TRBJ2-7; 12 positions agree with TRBD2. CDR1 and CDR2 (germline): LGHDT, YNNKEL (reference sequence). The CDR3 is 16 residues long. V gave up 2 bases and J gave up 4 bases; unmatched junction bases: 6. CDR3 loop: CASSQYTSGRPYEQYF. The CDR3 DNA reads as TGTGCCAGCAGCCAATATACTAGCGGGAGGCCGTACGAGCAGTACTTC.

The chain couples TRBV3-1 to TRBJ2-1; the D call may be TRBD1 or TRBD2 (5 bases each). With 4 bases removed from V and 8 bases from J, the gap between germline ends came to 9 bases. The CDR3 is 12 residues long. Germline assignment: CDR1 LGHDT and CDR2 YNNKEL (reference sequence). As DNA, the CDR3 is TGTGCCAGCAGCCCTCGGGACGATGAGCAGTTCTTC. Translation: CASSPRDDEQFF.

The gene calls are TRBV29-1 and TRBJ2-2, with D unresolved. Germline assignment: CDR1 SQVTM and CDR2 ANQGSEA. V shed 6 bases and J shed 3 bases, with 8 bases lying between them. The CDR3 sequence is 12 residues long. The CDR3 DNA is TGCAGCGTGAGTTTTTACACCGGGGAGCTGTTTTTT. Residues: CSVSFYTGELFF.